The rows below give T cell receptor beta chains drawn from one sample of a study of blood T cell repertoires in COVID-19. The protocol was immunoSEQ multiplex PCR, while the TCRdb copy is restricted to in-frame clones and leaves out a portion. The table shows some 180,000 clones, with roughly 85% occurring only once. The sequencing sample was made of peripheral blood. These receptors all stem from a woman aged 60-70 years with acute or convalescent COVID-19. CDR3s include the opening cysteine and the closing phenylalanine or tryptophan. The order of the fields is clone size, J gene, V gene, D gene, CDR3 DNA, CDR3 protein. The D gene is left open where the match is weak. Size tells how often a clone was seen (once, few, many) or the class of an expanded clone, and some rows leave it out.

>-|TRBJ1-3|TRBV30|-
TGTGCTCTACGGGACTCTGGAAACACCATATATTTT
CALRDSGNTIYF
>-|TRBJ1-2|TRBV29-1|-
TGCAGCGATACAGGGTCTCGGAACTATGGCTACACCTTC
CSDTGSRNYGYTF
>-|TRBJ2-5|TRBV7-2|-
TGTGCCAGCAGCTTAGGTGGCTCCCAAGAGACCCAGTACTTC
CASSLGGSQETQYF
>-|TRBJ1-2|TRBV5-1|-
TGCGCCAGCAGCACCCGGGACACGGGCTACACCTTC
CASSTRDTGYTF
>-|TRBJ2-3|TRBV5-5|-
TGTGCCAGCAGCTTGGTCGGGGGATGGGGCACAGATACGCAGTATTTT
CASSLVGGWGTDTQYF
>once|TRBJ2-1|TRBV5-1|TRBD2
TGCGCCAGCAGCTTCGGCGGGAGGGTGAATGAGCAGTTCTTC
CASSFGGRVNEQFF
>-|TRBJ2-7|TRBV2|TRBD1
TGTGCCAGCAGTGTACAATTAGGACAGGGCGAGCAGTACTTC
CASSVQLGQGEQYF
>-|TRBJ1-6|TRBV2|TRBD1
TGTGCCAGCAGTTCAATCGGGACAGGGGGACCCCTCCACTTT
CASSSIGTGGPLHF
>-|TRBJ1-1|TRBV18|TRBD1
TGTGCCAGCTCACCTCGGGACAGGACGCCCGAAGCTTTCTTT
CASSPRDRTPEAFF
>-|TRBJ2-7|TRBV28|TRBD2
TGTGCCAGCGAACAACCTTTTGGGACTAGCGGGAGTGGGGCCGCCTACGAGCAGTACTTC
CASEQPFGTSGSGAAYEQYF
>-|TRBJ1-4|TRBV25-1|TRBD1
TGTGCCAGCAGTGACCCTAAGACAGGGATGGGTGAAAAACTGTTTTTT
CASSDPKTGMGEKLFF
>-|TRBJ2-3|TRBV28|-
TGTGCCAGCCACTCAGCGGGACAGGTTGTTTCAGATACGCAGTATTTT
CASHSAGQVVSDTQYF
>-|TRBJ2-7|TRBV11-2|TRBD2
TGTGCCAGCAGCTTAACCGGGACTACCCCCTACGAGCAGTACTTC
CASSLTGTTPYEQYF
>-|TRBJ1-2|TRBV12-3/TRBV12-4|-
TGTGCCAGCAGTTCCTACAGGGCTGAGGGCTACACCTTC
CASSSYRAEGYTF
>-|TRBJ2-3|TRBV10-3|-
TGTGCCATCAGTGACCCGACTAGTTGGGGCACAGATACGCAGTATTTT
CAISDPTSWGTDTQYF
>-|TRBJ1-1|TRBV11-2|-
TGTGCCAGCAGCTTGGGGGCAAACACTGAAGCTTTCTTT
CASSLGANTEAFF
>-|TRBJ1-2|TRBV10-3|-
TGTGCCATCAGTTCGGACAGATCCTATGGCTACACCTTC
CAISSDRSYGYTF
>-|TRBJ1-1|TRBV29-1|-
TGCAGCGTTGGTCTAAGGCAGGGGAACACTGAAGCTTTCTTT
CSVGLRQGNTEAFF
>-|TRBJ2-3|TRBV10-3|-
TGTGCCATCAGTGAAACAGGGTTTACGGGGACAGATACGCAGTATTTT
CAISETGFTGTDTQYF
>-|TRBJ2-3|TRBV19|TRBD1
TGTGCCAGTAGTATACAGGGGGCGAGAGATACGCAGTATTTT
CASSIQGARDTQYF
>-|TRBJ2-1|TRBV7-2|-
TGTGCCAGCAGCGGCGGGACGCCGTACAATGAGCAGTTCTTC
CASSGGTPYNEQFF
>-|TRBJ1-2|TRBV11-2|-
TGTGCCAGCAGTCCCTCGGGGTATGGCTACACCTTC
CASSPSGYGYTF